Each of the 3 T cell receptor beta chains below was sequenced from the same sample in a study of blood T cell repertoires in COVID-19. Data came from immunoSEQ multiplex PCR; TCRdb stores just in-frame clones and leaves some out. Among 150,000 or so clones listed, 70% to 85% were seen once. The sequenced sample consisted of PBMCs or T cells enriched from blood (not recorded which). These receptors were collected from a man in his forties or fifties who had recovered from COVID-19.

V gene TRBV12-5 combines with J gene TRBJ1-2; D remains unclear. Germline CDR1 reads LGHNT; CDR2 reads FRNRAP. Trimming removed 1 base from V and 3 bases from J, with 6 bases in between. CDR3 size: 13 residues. The CDR3 sequence: CASGLGRDYGYTF. CDR3 in DNA: TGTGCTAGTGGTTTGGGACGGGACTATGGCTACACCTTC.

V gene TRBV19 combines with J gene TRBJ2-3, with 12 positions matching TRBD2. Germline V gives CDR1 LNHDA, CDR2 SQIVND (reference sequence). This CDR3 has 19 amino acids. V was clipped by 5 bases and J by 0 bases; unmatched bases: 12. Here the CDR3 reads CASSAHTSGGKTSTDTQYF. CDR3 DNA: TGTGCCAGTAGTGCCCACACTAGCGGGGGGAAAACTAGCACAGATACGCAGTATTTT. Variable domain in full (rest from reference TRBV19 and TRBJ2-3): DGGITQSPKYLFRKEGQNVTLSCEQNLNHDAMYWYRQDPGQGLRLIYYSQIVNDFQKGDIAEGYSVSREKKESFPLTVTSAQKNPTAFYLCASSAHTSGGKTSTDTQYFGPGTRLTVL.

This clone has only one observation. The chain is built from TRBV28 and TRBJ1-2; TRBD1 matches 7 bases. Germline trimming cut 5 bases from V and 0 bases from J; bases unmatched to any gene: 12. This CDR3 has 17 residues. Germline values: CDR1 MDHEN, CDR2 SYDVKM. CDR3 coding DNA: TGTGCCAGCAGTCTCTCAAGACGGACAGGAGCTAACTATGGCTACACCTTC. This sequence encodes CASSLSRRTGANYGYTF.